This TCR beta chain was recovered during a study of shared clonotypes between healthy human individuals. In the study overall: Three plates were used per donor for CD4 naive, three for CD4 memory, two for CD8 naive and one for CD8 memory.

General study points: Rarefaction gave evidence that sorted-subset sequencing remained incomplete despite large depth. Non-shared clonotypes showed lower generation probabilities than clonotypes common to all four donors.

Several immunoSEQ plates held equal portions of the genomic DNA taken from each subset. This table comes from immunoSEQ multiplex PCR, and its TCRdb copy is limited to in-frame clones, with some not included. The data hold about 730,000 clones, with roughly two thirds observed a single time. CDR1 and CDR2 from the germline V gene are SGHTA and FQGNSA. This CDR3 comprises 14 residues. The ends lost 5 bases at V and 6 bases at J; junction bases unmatched: 6. Turning to this clone: Its specificity is unknown.

The chain employs TRBV7-2 and TRBJ2-7, with 11 bases identical to TRBD1. The receptor was isolated from a woman aged 25-40 years in good health. The sequenced sample consisted of memory CD4+ T cells sorted from blood. Subset noted: CD45RA-negative fraction. The CDR3 here is CASSPWTGGFEQYF. As DNA, the CDR3 is TGTGCCAGCAGCCCCTGGACAGGGGGCTTCGAGCAGTACTTC.